This T cell receptor (beta chain) was captured by sequencing in a study of blood T cell repertoires in COVID-19. TCRdb's table, derived via immunoSEQ multiplex PCR, lists solely in-frame clones and lacks some. The table lists about 110,000 clones, roughly 85% of them singletons. V gave up 10 bases and J gave up 0 bases; unmatched junction bases: 14. Germline CDR1 is LNHDA and CDR2 is SQIVND (reference sequence). The CDR3 loop spans 17 amino acids. This chain links TRBV19 with TRBJ1-3; the match to TRBD1 covers 8 bases. The source of this sequence is a man over 45 with acute or convalescent COVID-19. The source material was peripheral blood. The CDR3 loop is CATSWQGAALSGNTIYF. CDR3 DNA sequence: TGTGCCACCTCGTGGCAGGGGGCCGCTCTCTCTGGAAACACCATATATTTT.